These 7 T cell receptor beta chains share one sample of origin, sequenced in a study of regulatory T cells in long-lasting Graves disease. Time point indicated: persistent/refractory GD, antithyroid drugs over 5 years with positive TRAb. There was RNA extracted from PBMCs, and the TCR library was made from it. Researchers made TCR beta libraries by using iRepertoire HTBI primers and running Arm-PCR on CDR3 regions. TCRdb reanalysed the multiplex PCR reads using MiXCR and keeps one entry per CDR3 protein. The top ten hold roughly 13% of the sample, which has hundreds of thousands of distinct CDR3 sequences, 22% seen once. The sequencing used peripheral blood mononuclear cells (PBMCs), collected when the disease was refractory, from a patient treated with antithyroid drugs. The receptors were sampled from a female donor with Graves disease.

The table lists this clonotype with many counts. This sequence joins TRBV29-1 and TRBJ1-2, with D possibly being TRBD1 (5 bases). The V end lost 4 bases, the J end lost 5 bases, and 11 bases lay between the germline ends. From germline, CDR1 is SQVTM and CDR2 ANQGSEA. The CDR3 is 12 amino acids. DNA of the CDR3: TGCAGCGTTGTTAGGGGCTCGTATGGCTACACCTTC. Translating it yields CSVVRGSYGYTF.

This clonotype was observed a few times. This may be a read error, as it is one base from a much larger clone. The CDR3 coding sequence is TGTGCCAGCAGTTCCGCATGGGGCCTATATGGCCACACCTTC. Its translation: CASSSAWGLYGHTF. The chain combines TRBV28 with TRBJ1-2, with D perhaps matching TRBD1 (5 bases). Germline V gives CDR1 MDHEN, CDR2 SYDVKM. The CDR3 length is 14 residues.

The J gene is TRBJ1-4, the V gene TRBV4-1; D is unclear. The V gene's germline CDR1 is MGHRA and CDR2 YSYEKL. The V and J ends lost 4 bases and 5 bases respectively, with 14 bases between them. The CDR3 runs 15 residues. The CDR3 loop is CASSRSLAWNEKLFF. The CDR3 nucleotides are TGCGCCAGCAGCCGTTCCCTGGCGTGGAATGAAAAACTGTTTTTT.

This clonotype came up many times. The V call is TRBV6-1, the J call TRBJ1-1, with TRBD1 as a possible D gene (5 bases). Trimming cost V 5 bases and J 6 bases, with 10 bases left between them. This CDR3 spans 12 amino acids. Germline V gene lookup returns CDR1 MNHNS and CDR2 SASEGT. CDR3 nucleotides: TGTGCCAGCAGTCCCCGGGGCGCTGAAGCTTTCTTT. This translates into CASSPRGAEAFF.

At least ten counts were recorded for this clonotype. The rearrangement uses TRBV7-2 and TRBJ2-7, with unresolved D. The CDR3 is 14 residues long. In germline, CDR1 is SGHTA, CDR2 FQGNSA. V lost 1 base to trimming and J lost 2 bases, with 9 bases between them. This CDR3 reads CASSLGAYTYEQYF. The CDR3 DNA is TGTGCCAGCAGCTTAGGGGCCTACACCTACGAGCAGTACTTC.

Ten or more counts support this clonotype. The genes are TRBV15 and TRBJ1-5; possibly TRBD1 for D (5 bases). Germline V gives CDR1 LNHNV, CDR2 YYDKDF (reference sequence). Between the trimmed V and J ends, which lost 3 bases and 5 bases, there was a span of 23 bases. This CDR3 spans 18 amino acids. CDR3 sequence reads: CATSRLTAPTIADQPQHF. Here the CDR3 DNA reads TGTGCCACCAGCAGGTTGACAGCGCCTACTATAGCGGATCAGCCCCAGCATTTT.

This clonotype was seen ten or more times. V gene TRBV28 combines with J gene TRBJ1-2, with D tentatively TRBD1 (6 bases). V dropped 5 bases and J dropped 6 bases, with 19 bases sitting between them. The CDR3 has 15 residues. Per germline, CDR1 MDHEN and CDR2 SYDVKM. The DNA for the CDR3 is TGTGCCAGCAGTCCAAGACAGGAGGGCTATGATGGCTACACCTTC. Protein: CASSPRQEGYDGYTF.